There are a few counts of the clone carrying this TCR beta chain. Antigen unknown. This sample is part of a study of spatial heterogeneity in lung cancer. The CDR3 totals 13 residues. Trimming left V 2 bases short and J 7 bases short, with 12 bases between. The germline V gene has CDR1 DFQATT and CDR2 SNEGSKA (reference sequence). The time point: sample taken at primary tumor resection. The input material, whole RNA from tumor, nontumor lung or frozen PBMC, was sequenced unsorted. MiXCR, applied by TCRdb to the 5' RACE reads, yields one record per CDR3 protein. The sample lists about 12,000 distinct CDR3 sequences, 13% to 15% occurring once. Study-wide results and caveats: Counts that tracked tumor mutation counts were those of expanded intratumoral alpha and beta TCRs.

This receptor was obtained from a male donor with early-stage non-small cell lung cancer. The chain joins TRBV20-1 to TRBJ2-1, with a tentative D call TRBD2 (6 bases). This material consisted of lung tumor tissue, taken at surgery. CDR3 loop: CSARPGGVNEQFF. The CDR3 bases are TGCAGTGCTAGACCCGGGGGAGTAAATGAGCAGTTCTTC.